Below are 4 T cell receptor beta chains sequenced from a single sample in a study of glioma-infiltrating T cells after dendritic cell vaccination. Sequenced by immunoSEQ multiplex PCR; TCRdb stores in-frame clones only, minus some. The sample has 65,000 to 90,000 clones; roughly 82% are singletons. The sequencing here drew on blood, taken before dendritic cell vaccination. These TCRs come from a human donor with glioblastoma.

The CDR3 nucleotides read TGTGCCAGCAGGGGGCGGGACAGGGGGCCCGGGGAGCTGTTTTTT. Translating gives CASRGRDRGPGELFF. The chain links TRBV6-1 to TRBJ2-2; 12 positions agree with TRBD1. Germline CDR1 MNHNS, CDR2 SASEGT. The CDR3 sequence is 15 residues long. The V segment lost 6 bases and the J segment 6 bases; nucleotides outside the gene matches: 5.

CDR3 DNA sequence: TGCGCCAGCAGCCAAGACCCCGGGACTAGCGGGAGGCATGAGCAGTTCTTC. Translated, it gives CASSQDPGTSGRHEQFF. The V call is TRBV5-1, the J call TRBJ2-1, with TRBD2 matching 15 bases. V shed 4 bases, J shed 8 bases, and the junction held 10 bases outside the gene matches. Per the germline V gene, CDR1 is SGHRS and CDR2 is YFSETQ. The length of the CDR3 is 17 residues.

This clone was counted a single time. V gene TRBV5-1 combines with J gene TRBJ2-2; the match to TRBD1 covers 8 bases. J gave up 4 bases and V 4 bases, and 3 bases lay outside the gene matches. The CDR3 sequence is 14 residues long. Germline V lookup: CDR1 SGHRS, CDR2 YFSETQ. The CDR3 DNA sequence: TGCGCCAGCAGCGCGGACAGGGCCACCGGGGAGCTGTTTTTT. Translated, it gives CASSADRATGELFF.

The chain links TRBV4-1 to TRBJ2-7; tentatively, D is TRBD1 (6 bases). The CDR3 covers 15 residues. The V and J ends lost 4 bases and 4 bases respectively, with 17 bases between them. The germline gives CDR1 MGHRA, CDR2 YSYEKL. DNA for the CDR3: TGCGCCAGCAGCCCTGGACAGCCCGTCATGTACGAGCAGTACTTC. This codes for CASSPGQPVMYEQYF.